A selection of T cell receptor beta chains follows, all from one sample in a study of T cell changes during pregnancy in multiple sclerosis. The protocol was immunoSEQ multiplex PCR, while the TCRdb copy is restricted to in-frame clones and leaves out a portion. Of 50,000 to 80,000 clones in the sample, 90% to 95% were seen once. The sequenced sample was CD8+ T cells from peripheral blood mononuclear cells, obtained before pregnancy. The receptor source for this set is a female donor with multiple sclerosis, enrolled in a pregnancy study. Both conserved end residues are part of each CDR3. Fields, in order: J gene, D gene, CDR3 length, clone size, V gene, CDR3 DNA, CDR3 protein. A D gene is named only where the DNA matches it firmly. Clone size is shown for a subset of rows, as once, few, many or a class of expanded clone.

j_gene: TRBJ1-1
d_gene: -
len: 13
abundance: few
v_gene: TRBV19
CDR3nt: TGTGCCAGTAGTATAGGGGACTGGACCGAAGCTTTCTTT
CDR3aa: CASSIGDWTEAFF

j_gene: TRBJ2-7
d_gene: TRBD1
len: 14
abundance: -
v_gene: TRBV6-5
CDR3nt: TGTGCCAGCAGTTACTCTCAGGGGGACTACGAGCAGTACTTC
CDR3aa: CASSYSQGDYEQYF

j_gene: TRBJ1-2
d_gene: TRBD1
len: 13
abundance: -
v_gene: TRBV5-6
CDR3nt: TGTGCCAGCAGCTTTGGGACAGACTATGGCTACACCTTC
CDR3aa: CASSFGTDYGYTF

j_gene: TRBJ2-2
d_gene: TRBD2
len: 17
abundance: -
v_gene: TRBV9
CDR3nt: TGTGCCAGCAGCACCCGCTTGGCGGGGGTTCCCACCGGGGAGCTGTTTTTT
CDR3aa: CASSTRLAGVPTGELFF

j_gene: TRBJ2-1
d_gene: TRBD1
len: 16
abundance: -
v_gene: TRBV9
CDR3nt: TGTGCCAGCAGCGTAGCTACACGACAGGGTACCAATGAGCAGTTCTTC
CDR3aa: CASSVATRQGTNEQFF

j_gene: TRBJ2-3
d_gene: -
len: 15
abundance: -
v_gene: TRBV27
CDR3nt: TGTGCCAGCAGTTTTCAGCTTACAGGGTCAGATACGCAGTATTTT
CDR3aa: CASSFQLTGSDTQYF

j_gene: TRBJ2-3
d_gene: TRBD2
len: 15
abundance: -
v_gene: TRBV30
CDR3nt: TGTGCCTGGAGTGTTATAGCGGGGGGCGCAGATACGCAGTATTTT
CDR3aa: CAWSVIAGGADTQYF

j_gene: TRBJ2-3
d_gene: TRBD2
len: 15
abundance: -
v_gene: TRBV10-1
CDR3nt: TGCGCCAGCAGTGACCGACTAGCGGGGGCAGATACGCAGTATTTT
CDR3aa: CASSDRLAGADTQYF

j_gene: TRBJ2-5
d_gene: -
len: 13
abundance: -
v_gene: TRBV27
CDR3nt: TGTGCCAGCAGGGAAGAATCTAGAGAGACCCAGTACTTC
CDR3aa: CASREESRETQYF

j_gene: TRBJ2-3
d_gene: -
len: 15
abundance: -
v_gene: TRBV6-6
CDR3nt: TGTGCCAGCAGCCTAACAGTGGAAGTACCATATACGCAGTATTTT
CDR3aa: CASSLTVEVPYTQYF

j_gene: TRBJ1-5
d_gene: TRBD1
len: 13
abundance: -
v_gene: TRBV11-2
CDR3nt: TGTGCCAGCAGCGAGGGGGCCGGGCAGCCCCAGCATTTT
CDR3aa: CASSEGAGQPQHF

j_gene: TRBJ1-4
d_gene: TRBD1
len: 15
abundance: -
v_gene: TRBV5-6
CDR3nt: TGTGCCAGCAGCTCGACAGGGGGCGCTTCAAGAAAACTGTTTTTT
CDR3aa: CASSSTGGASRKLFF

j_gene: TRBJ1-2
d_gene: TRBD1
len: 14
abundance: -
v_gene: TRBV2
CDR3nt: TGTGCCAGCAGCCCATCGACAGGGCCCGAGGGCTACACCTTC
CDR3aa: CASSPSTGPEGYTF

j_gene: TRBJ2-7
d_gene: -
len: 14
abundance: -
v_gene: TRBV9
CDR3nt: TGTGCCAGCAGCCCCCGACAGGATAATTACGAGCAGTACTTC
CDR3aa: CASSPRQDNYEQYF

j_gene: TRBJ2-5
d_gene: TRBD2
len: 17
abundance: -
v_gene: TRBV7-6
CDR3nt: TGTGCCAGCAGCTTATCGGTAGCGGGGGGGTATCAAGAGACCCAGTACTTC
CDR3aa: CASSLSVAGGYQETQYF

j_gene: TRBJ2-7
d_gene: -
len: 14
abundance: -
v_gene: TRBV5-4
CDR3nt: TGTGCCAGCAGCTCTGCGGACAGCCTCTACGAGCAGTACTTC
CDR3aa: CASSSADSLYEQYF

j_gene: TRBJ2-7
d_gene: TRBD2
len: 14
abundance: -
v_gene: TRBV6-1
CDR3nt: TGTGCCAGCACCATTACGGGGGGGGGCTACGAGCAGTACTTC
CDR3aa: CASTITGGGYEQYF

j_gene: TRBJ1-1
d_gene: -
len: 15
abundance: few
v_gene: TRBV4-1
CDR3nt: TGCGCCAGCAGCCCAATGGCGGGAGTGAACACTGAAGCTTTCTTT
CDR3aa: CASSPMAGVNTEAFF